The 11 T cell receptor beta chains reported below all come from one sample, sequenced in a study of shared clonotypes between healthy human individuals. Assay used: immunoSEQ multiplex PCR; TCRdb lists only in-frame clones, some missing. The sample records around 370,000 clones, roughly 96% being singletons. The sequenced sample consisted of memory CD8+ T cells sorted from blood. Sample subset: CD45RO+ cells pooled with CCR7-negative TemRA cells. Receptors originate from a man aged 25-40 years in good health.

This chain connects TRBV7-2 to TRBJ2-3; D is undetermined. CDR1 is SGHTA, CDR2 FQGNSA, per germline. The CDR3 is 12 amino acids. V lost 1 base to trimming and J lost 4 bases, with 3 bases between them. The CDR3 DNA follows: TGTGCCAGCAGCTTAGTCGCAGATACGCAGTATTTT. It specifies CASSLVADTQYF.

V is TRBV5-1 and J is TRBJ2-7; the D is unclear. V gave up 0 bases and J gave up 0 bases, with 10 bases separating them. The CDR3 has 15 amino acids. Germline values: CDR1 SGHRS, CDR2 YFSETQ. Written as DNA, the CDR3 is TGCGCCAGCAGCTTGGAGCCTCTGAGCTCCTACGAGCAGTACTTC. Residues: CASSLEPLSSYEQYF.

CDR3 loop: CASGEPRGQETQYF. In nucleotides, the CDR3 is TGTGCCAGCGGGGAACCGAGGGGCCAAGAGACCCAGTACTTC. The genes are TRBV28 and TRBJ2-5; tentatively, D is TRBD1 or TRBD2 (5 bases each). Trimming pared 8 bases from V and 1 base from J, leaving 14 bases between. Germline V gene data show CDR1 as MDHEN and CDR2 as SYDVKM. This CDR3 comprises 14 residues.

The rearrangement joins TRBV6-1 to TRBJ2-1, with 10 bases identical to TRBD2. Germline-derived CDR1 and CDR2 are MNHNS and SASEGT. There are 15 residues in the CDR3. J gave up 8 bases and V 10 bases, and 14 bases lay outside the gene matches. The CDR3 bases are TGTGCCACCAGACCAACTAGCGGGACGGGGGATGAGCAGTTCTTC. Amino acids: CATRPTSGTGDEQFF.

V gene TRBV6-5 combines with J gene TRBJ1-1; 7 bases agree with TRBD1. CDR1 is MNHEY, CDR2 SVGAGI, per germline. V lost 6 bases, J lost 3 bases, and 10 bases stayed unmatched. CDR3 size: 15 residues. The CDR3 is CASRRTRGPYTEAFF. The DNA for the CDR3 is TGTGCCAGCAGACGAACGAGGGGGCCCTACACTGAAGCTTTCTTT.

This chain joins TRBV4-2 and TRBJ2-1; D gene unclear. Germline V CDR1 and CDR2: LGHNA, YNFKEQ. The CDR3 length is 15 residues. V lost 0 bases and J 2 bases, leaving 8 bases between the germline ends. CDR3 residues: CASSQDGTAYNEQFF. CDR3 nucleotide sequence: TGTGCCAGCAGCCAAGATGGAACAGCCTACAATGAGCAGTTCTTC.

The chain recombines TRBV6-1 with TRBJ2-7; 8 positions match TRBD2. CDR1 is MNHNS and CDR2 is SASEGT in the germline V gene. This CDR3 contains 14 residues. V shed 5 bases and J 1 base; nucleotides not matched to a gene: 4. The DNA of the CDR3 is TGTGCCAGCAGTACAGGACTAGCTTCCTACGAGCAGTACTTC. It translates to CASSTGLASYEQYF.

The DNA of the CDR3 is TGTGCCAGCAGTTTATCGTCCCGGGAGACCTCCTACAATGAGCAGTTCTTC. Protein: CASSLSSRETSYNEQFF. This chain joins TRBV27 and TRBJ2-1, with D perhaps TRBD2 (6 bases). CDR3 length equals 17 residues. V dropped 0 bases and J dropped 0 bases, with 12 bases sitting between them. Per the germline V gene, CDR1 is MNHEY and CDR2 is SMNVEV (reference sequence).

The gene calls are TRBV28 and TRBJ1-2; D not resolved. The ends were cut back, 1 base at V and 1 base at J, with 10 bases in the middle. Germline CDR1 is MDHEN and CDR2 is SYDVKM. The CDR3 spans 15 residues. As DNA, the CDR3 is TGTGCCAGCAGTTTATCTTCGGGTTATAACTATGGCTACACCTTC. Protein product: CASSLSSGYNYGYTF.

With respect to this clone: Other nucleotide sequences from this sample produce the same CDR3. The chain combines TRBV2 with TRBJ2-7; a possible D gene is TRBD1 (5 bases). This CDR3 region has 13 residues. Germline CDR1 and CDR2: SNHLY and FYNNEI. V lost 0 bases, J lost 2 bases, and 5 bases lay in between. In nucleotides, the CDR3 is TGTGCCAGCAGTGAAGCAGGGGCCTACGAGCAGTACTTC. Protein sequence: CASSEAGAYEQYF.

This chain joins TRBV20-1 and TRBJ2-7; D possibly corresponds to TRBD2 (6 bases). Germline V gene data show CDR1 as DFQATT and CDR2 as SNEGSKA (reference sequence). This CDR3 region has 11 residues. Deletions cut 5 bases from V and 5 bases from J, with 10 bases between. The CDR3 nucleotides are TGCAGTGCTGCTAGCGTTCACGAGCAGTACTTC. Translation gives CSAASVHEQYF.